The 3 T cell receptor beta chains below were found in one sample sequenced in a study of OX40 agonist ivuxolimab in advanced cancers. The protocol was immunoSEQ multiplex PCR, while the TCRdb copy is restricted to in-frame clones and leaves out a portion. The sample records tens of thousands of clones, 85% to 95% being singletons. Specimen: CD4+ or CD8+ T cells sorted from blood, collected in a trial of the OX40 agonist ivuxolimab. Receptors originate from an adult with an advanced solid tumor such as melanoma, head and neck, liver or kidney cancer.

The gene calls are TRBV30 and TRBJ1-6; D not resolved. V lost 1 base to trimming and J lost 10 bases, with 11 bases between them. Germline CDR1 reads GTSNPN; CDR2 reads SVGIG (reference sequence). This CDR3 spans 13 amino acids. Here the CDR3 reads CAWSGYGESPLHF. The DNA of the CDR3 is TGTGCCTGGAGTGGATACGGGGAATCACCCCTCCACTTT.

This chain joins TRBV9 and TRBJ1-1; D might be TRBD1 (5 bases). CDR3 size: 16 residues. Per the germline V gene, CDR1 is SGDLS and CDR2 is YYNGEE. V shed 4 bases and J shed 3 bases, with 19 bases lying between them. The CDR3 nucleotides read TGTGCCAGCAGCCTCACGGGGGTGGGGCTGTACACTGAAGCTTTCTTT. Protein sequence: CASSLTGVGLYTEAFF.

The chain has TRBV13 and TRBJ2-7, with D perhaps TRBD2 (6 bases). The germline V gene has CDR1 PRHDT and CDR2 FYEKMQ (reference sequence). Trimming shortened V by 2 bases and J by 0 bases, and 8 bases separated the two germline ends. The CDR3 has 14 amino acids. The CDR3: CASSLLASSYEQYF. The DNA for the CDR3 is TGTGCCAGCAGCTTACTAGCGAGCTCCTACGAGCAGTACTTC.